This T cell receptor beta chain emerged from a study of early T cells in non-severe SARS-CoV-2 infection listed by TCRdb under 2021. Study-level background: TCR sequencing used bulk RNA from unsorted whole blood, so alpha and beta chains could not be paired.

Notes on this clonotype: Its antigen remains unidentified. Qualities for individual bases were not recorded, and no much larger clone is one base off.

Libraries came from 5' RACE. Reads for this sample came from a NextSeq 500. In the TCR library protocol, unique molecular identifiers were attached to individual cDNA molecules to correct for PCR bias and sequencing error. Both TCR alpha and beta chains were sequenced, and tight co-correlation was observed between alpha and beta sequence abundances in each sample. The paper's processing steps were these. Decombinator V4 was used to annotate TCR sequences for V gene, J gene and CDR3. TCRs were defined as expanded if a significant change between any two time points was detected under a Poisson model with p below 0.0001. TCR abundances were normalised to the total number of TCRs sequenced in each sample and reported as counts per million. MAIT TCRs were defined by TRAV1-2 paired with TRAJ12, TRAJ20 or TRAJ33, and iNKT TCRs by TRAV10 paired with TRAJ18. VDJdb, accessed 1 November 2021, was searched for CMV, EBV and SARS-CoV-2 annotated TCRs, excluding TCRs annotated for multiple antigens. The public sequencing data were trimmed at Q25 with fastp and processed into clonotypes with MiXCR by TCRdb, which kept only in-frame beta chains. For every CDR3 protein sequence, its rows merge into one entry that carries the most common genes and DNA. The authors' filters were not applied to this entry. This sample holds 90,000 to 120,000 distinct CDR3 sequences; approximately 10% were observed only once. Around 8% of the sample is in the top ten clones.

The study was a case-control design nested within a healthcare worker cohort in London, UK, with weekly nasopharyngeal swab PCR tests and blood sampling. Healthcare workers were recruited between 23 and 31 March 2020, during the week of the UK lockdown, and were followed weekly for up to roughly 15 weeks. Overall study outcomes, separate from this receptor: Matching against VDJdb was skewed toward anti-spike CD8 responses, likely underestimated virus-specific expansions, and missed private and CD4 specificities.

V loses 0 bases of germline sequence and J loses 3 bases, and the interval between the two ends is 15 bases. The CDR3 runs 15 residues from the cysteine to the phenylalanine. Just CDR3 DNA is preserved here, 45 bases in frame from base 1. CDR1 and CDR2 were assigned from the germline V gene (reference sequence) as DFQATT and SNEGSKA. The receptor chain draws on TRBV20-1 and TRBJ2-7; the D gene cannot be resolved beyond TRBD1 or TRBD2, each matching 5 bases. The receptor was derived from an adult who was a healthcare worker with PCR-confirmed SARS-CoV-2 infection or an uninfected control (not recorded which). Sequenced sample: whole blood. The DNA sequence is as follows: TGCAGTGCTAGAGATCAAGGGACCAATATCTACGAGCAGTACTTC. This translates into CSARDQGTNIYEQYF.